The next 31 T cell receptor beta chains were all read from a single sample in a study of T cell changes during pregnancy in multiple sclerosis. Method: immunoSEQ multiplex PCR; TCRdb's copy keeps in-frame clones and lacks some. The sample has under 80,000 clones, 94% seen once. The sample here was peripheral blood, taken in the third trimester of pregnancy. Receptors originate from a female donor with multiple sclerosis, enrolled in a pregnancy study.

The V call is TRBV5-1, the J call TRBJ2-3, with TRBD2 identical over 9 bases. The CDR3 runs 15 residues. Looked up from germline, CDR1 is SGHRS and CDR2 is YFSETQ. V lost 4 bases to trimming and J lost 6 bases; unmatched junction nucleotides: 9. This chain's CDR3 is CASSPPSGARDTQYF. CDR3 DNA sequence: TGCGCCAGCAGCCCCCCTAGCGGGGCCCGCGATACGCAGTATTTT.

This clone was picked up one time. The chain is built from TRBV15 and TRBJ1-2, with a possible D match to TRBD1 (5 bases). The germline gives CDR1 LNHNV, CDR2 YYDKDF (reference sequence). The CDR3 loop spans 14 amino acids. The V and J ends lost 4 bases and 3 bases respectively, with 12 bases between them. The CDR3 bases are TGTGCCACCAGCACCAGGACGGGGGACTATGGCTACACCTTC. Amino acid sequence: CATSTRTGDYGYTF.

The chain links TRBV7-9 to TRBJ2-2; 9 positions agree with TRBD1. Germline values: CDR1 SEHNR, CDR2 FQNEAQ (reference sequence). This CDR3 spans 15 amino acids. V lost 1 base to trimming and J lost 4 bases; unmatched junction nucleotides: 1. The CDR3 here is CASSLGTGVTGELFF. The DNA for the CDR3 is TGTGCCAGCAGCTTAGGGACAGGGGTCACCGGGGAGCTGTTTTTT.

The chain uses TRBV4-1 and TRBJ1-2; TRBD1 matches at 12 bases. The CDR3 is 17 amino acids. The ends lost 2 bases at V and 6 bases at J; junction bases unmatched: 10. The V gene's germline CDR1 is MGHRA and CDR2 YSYEKL. CDR3 sequence: CASSQIPGQGARDGYTF. DNA for the CDR3: TGCGCCAGCAGCCAAATACCGGGACAGGGGGCGCGGGATGGCTACACCTTC.

V is TRBV7-9 and J is TRBJ1-1, with TRBD1 matching 7 bases. Germline V gene lookup returns CDR1 SEHNR and CDR2 FQNEAQ (reference sequence). J was trimmed by 5 bases and V by 4 bases; bases with no gene match: 7. The CDR3 consists of 14 residues. The CDR3 is CASSSQGEPTEAFF. The CDR3 DNA follows: TGTGCCAGCAGCTCCCAGGGGGAACCTACTGAAGCTTTCTTT. Full variable domain (missing parts from reference TRBV7-9 and TRBJ1-1): DTGVSQNPRHKITKRGQNVTFRCDPISEHNRLYWYRQTLGQGPEFLTYFQNEAQLEKSRLLSDRFSAERPKGSFSTLEIQRTEQGDSAMYLCASSSQGEPTEAFFGQGTRLTVV.

The rearrangement joins TRBV6-6 to TRBJ2-7; 7 nucleotides align to TRBD1. From germline, CDR1 is MNHNY and CDR2 SVGAGI (reference sequence). V was clipped by 2 bases and J by 3 bases; unmatched bases: 4. The CDR3 consists of 14 residues. The CDR3 nucleotides read TGTGCCAGCAGTTACGAGACAGGGATCTACGAGCAGTACTTC. It yields the protein CASSYETGIYEQYF.

This chain connects TRBV7-2 to TRBJ1-2, with unresolved D. V lost 4 bases, J lost 7 bases, and 16 bases lay in between. The CDR3 covers 14 residues. Germline V CDR1 and CDR2: SGHTA, FQGNSA. The DNA of the CDR3 is TGTGCCAGCAGCTCCGGTGGTGGAGGGTTTGGCTACACCTTC. It codes for CASSSGGGGFGYTF. The full variable domain, in which reference TRBV7-2 and TRBJ1-2 provide the parts outside the CDR3, is GAGVSQSPSNKVTEKGKDVELRCDPISGHTALYWYRQSLGQGLEFLIYFQGNSAPDKSGLPSDRFSAERTGGSVSTLTIQRTQQEDSAVYLCASSSGGGGFGYTFGSGTRLTVV.

This chain connects TRBV7-2 to TRBJ2-7, with 9 bases matching TRBD1. There are 15 residues in the CDR3. After removal of 5 bases from V and 1 base from J, the junction contained 6 bases not matched to a gene. Germline V CDR1 and CDR2: SGHTA, FQGNSA. CDR3 in amino acids: CASSADRGESYEQYF. For the CDR3, the DNA is TGTGCCAGCAGCGCGGACAGGGGAGAGTCCTACGAGCAGTACTTC.

The chain is built from TRBV30 and TRBJ2-5, with TRBD2 matching over 13 bases. V was clipped by 3 bases and J by 4 bases; unmatched bases: 5. CDR1 and CDR2 from the germline V gene are GTSNPN and SVGIG (reference sequence). The CDR3 has 15 amino acids. CDR3 sequence: CAWRLAGGPRETQYF. The CDR3 DNA reads as TGTGCCTGGAGACTAGCGGGGGGGCCCCGAGAGACCCAGTACTTC.

The chain combines TRBV4-3 with TRBJ1-2; no clear D. The germline V gene has CDR1 LGHNA and CDR2 YSLEER. Between the trimmed V and J ends, which lost 1 base and 7 bases, there was a span of 10 bases. The CDR3 is made up of 13 amino acids. CDR3 residues: CASSQGRGSGYTF. Here the CDR3 DNA reads TGCGCCAGCAGCCAAGGAAGAGGGTCTGGCTACACCTTC.

CDR3 sequence (DNA): TGCAGCGTCCTTACTCTGAACACTGAAGCTTTCTTT. This gives the protein CSVLTLNTEAFF. The chain carries TRBV29-1 and TRBJ1-1; D not resolved. V lost 6 bases to trimming and J lost 0 bases, with 8 bases between them. The germline V gene has CDR1 SQVTM and CDR2 ANQGSEA. The CDR3 loop spans 12 amino acids.

The chain employs TRBV14 and TRBJ1-3, with 8 bases identical to TRBD1. The germline V gene has CDR1 SGHDN and CDR2 FVKESK. CDR3 size: 15 residues. Trimming at V came to 0 bases and at J to 5 bases, leaving 3 bases not matched to a gene. CDR3: CASSQDDRGRNTIYF. The CDR3 coding sequence is TGTGCCAGCAGCCAAGACGACAGGGGAAGAAACACCATATATTTT.

The chain recombines TRBV5-1 with TRBJ2-7, with 9 nucleotides matching TRBD1. Germline trimming cut 5 bases from V and 5 bases from J; bases unmatched to any gene: 8. CDR3 length: 14 residues. Germline lookup yields CDR1 SGHRS and CDR2 YFSETQ. The CDR3 nucleotides are TGCGCCAGCAGTTCCGGGACAGGGATCGACGAGCAGTACTTC. This sequence encodes CASSSGTGIDEQYF.

The chain joins TRBV18 to TRBJ1-1, with D unresolved. Germline CDR1 and CDR2: KGHSH and LQKENI. V was cut by 4 bases and J by 0 bases, with 9 bases left in between. This CDR3 contains 14 residues. The CDR3 DNA reads TGTGCCAGCTCACGTAGAAGTTTGAACACTGAAGCTTTCTTT. Translated: CASSRRSLNTEAFF.

This sequence joins TRBV19 and TRBJ2-6; D uncertain. Germline CDR1 LNHDA, CDR2 SQIVND (reference sequence). This CDR3 has 15 amino acids. The germline V and J ends were trimmed by 3 bases and 0 bases, with 6 bases remaining between them. The CDR3, as DNA: TGTGCCAGTAGTATTGGGCTCTCTGGGGCCAACGTCCTGACTTTC. It yields the protein CASSIGLSGANVLTF. Full variable domain (outside the CDR3, taken from reference TRBV19 and TRBJ2-6): DGGITQSPKYLFRKEGQNVTLSCEQNLNHDAMYWYRQDPGQGLRLIYYSQIVNDFQKGDIAEGYSVSREKKESFPLTVTSAQKNPTAFYLCASSIGLSGANVLTFGAGSRLTVL.

This chain connects TRBV7-2 to TRBJ2-7; 10 positions match TRBD1. V gave up 7 bases and J gave up 0 bases; unmatched junction bases: 6. Germline CDR1 is SGHTA and CDR2 is FQGNSA. The CDR3 covers 15 residues. Written as DNA, the CDR3 is TGTGCCAGCACCCGGACAGGGGGAAGCTCCTACGAGCAGTACTTC. Translation: CASTRTGGSSYEQYF.

This chain joins TRBV7-8 and TRBJ1-2; D is possibly TRBD1 (6 bases). The V gene's germline CDR1 is SGHVS and CDR2 FQNEAQ. Trimming took off 5 bases at V and 4 bases at J, with 20 bases between the two ends. The CDR3 runs 16 residues. The CDR3 nucleotides read TGTGCCAGCAGCCGCTGGGGACAAGATTTGATCTATGGCTACACCTTC. Its translation is CASSRWGQDLIYGYTF.

The rearrangement uses TRBV4-1 and TRBJ2-2, with no clear D. The CDR3 totals 12 residues. Germline lookup yields CDR1 MGHRA and CDR2 YSYEKL. V lost 1 base and J lost 7, with 4 bases in between. For the CDR3, the DNA is TGCGCCAGCAGCCAAGTTCTCGGGGAGCTGTTTTTT. Translation: CASSQVLGELFF.

This chain uses TRBV27 with TRBJ2-5, with D maybe TRBD1 (5 bases). V was clipped by 1 base and J by 2 bases, with 11 bases between them. CDR1 and CDR2 from the germline V gene are MNHEY and SMNVEV (reference sequence). The CDR3 length is 15 residues. The CDR3 nucleotides are TGTGCCAGCAGTTTATTAGGGGCAGAGCAAGAGACCCAGTACTTC. This translates into CASSLLGAEQETQYF.

The gene calls are TRBV20-1 and TRBJ2-1, with a possible D match to TRBD2 (6 bases). Germline values: CDR1 DFQATT, CDR2 SNEGSKA (reference sequence). This CDR3 contains 11 residues. The ends were cut back, 5 bases at V and 9 bases at J, with 11 bases in the middle. The CDR3 spells CSASRRGEQFF. The CDR3 nucleotides are TGCAGTGCTTCTAGGCGGGGTGAGCAGTTCTTC.

The genes are TRBV13 and TRBJ2-2; D remains ambiguous. Germline loops: CDR1 PRHDT, CDR2 FYEKMQ (reference sequence). This CDR3 is built from 12 residues. Trimming stripped 5 bases from V and 5 bases from J, with 6 bases between. CDR3 sequence (DNA): TGTGCCAGCAGCCCCCCAACCGGGGAGCTGTTTTTT. Amino acids: CASSPPTGELFF.

The V and J genes are TRBV14 and TRBJ2-2, with TRBD1 identical over 8 bases. The junction had 5 bases not matched to a gene; V was cut back by 1 base and J by 7 bases. The germline CDR1 and CDR2 sequences are SGHDN and FVKESK. The CDR3 sequence is 15 residues long. The CDR3 reads CASSQVTGGFGELFF. The CDR3 region has the DNA TGTGCCAGCAGCCAAGTAACAGGGGGTTTCGGGGAGCTGTTTTTT.

This clone appeared once. This chain joins TRBV7-3 and TRBJ1-2; 8 nucleotides match TRBD1. Germline V gene lookup returns CDR1 SGHTA and CDR2 FQGTGA. V lost 2 bases, J lost 7 bases, and 3 bases stayed unmatched. CDR3 size: 13 residues. The CDR3 DNA sequence: TGTGCCAGCAGCTTACGCAGGGGGCTTGGCTACACCTTC. It specifies CASSLRRGLGYTF.

V and J are TRBV9 and TRBJ1-6; 12 bases line up with TRBD1. The CDR3 runs 16 residues. After removal of 0 bases from V and 10 bases from J, the junction contained 5 bases not matched to a gene. The germline gives CDR1 SGDLS, CDR2 YYNGEE. The CDR3 DNA sequence: TGTGCCAGCAGCGTAGCTGGGGACAGGGGGCGATCACCCCTCCACTTT. Protein product: CASSVAGDRGRSPLHF.

The chain joins TRBV2 to TRBJ2-7, with TRBD1 matching 7 bases. CDR3 length equals 13 residues. Germline CDR1 is SNHLY and CDR2 is FYNNEI. Trimming took 5 bases from V and 2 from J; bases not matched to a gene: 3. The DNA for the CDR3 is TGTGCCAGCAGTAACACAGGGGCCTACGAGCAGTACTTC. This codes for CASSNTGAYEQYF. The full variable domain, its missing parts supplied by reference TRBV2 and TRBJ2-7, is EPEVTQTPSHQVTQMGQEVILRCVPISNHLYFYWYRQILGQKVEFLVSFYNNEISEKSEIFDDQFSVERPDGSNFTLKIRSTKLEDSAMYFCASSNTGAYEQYFGPGTRLTVT.

J is TRBJ2-7 and V is TRBV11-1; TRBD1 aligns across 7 bases. Germline CDR1 is SGHAT and CDR2 is FQDESV (reference sequence). This CDR3 has 14 residues. Germline trimming cut 5 bases from V and 2 bases from J; bases unmatched to any gene: 6. CDR3 DNA: TGTGCCAGCAGCCCCCGGGACAGACCCTACGAGCAGTACTTC. The encoded protein is CASSPRDRPYEQYF. Combining the CDR3 with reference TRBV11-1 and TRBJ2-7 gives the whole variable domain EAEVAQSPRYKITEKSQAVAFWCDPISGHATLYWYRQILGQGPELLVQFQDESVVDDSQLPKDRFSAERLKGVDSTLKIQPAELGDSAMYLCASSPRDRPYEQYFGPGTRLTVT.

CDR3 sequence reads: CASSQYPSLDRAYNEQFF. CDR3 in DNA: TGTGCCAGCAGCCAATATCCCTCCCTCGACAGGGCCTACAATGAGCAGTTCTTC. The chain has TRBV9 and TRBJ2-1; 7 bases are shared with TRBD1. The germline V gene has CDR1 SGDLS and CDR2 YYNGEE. CDR3 size: 18 residues. V was clipped by 4 bases and J by 2 bases; unmatched bases: 15.

The rearrangement joins TRBV6-1 to TRBJ2-1; 7 nucleotides line up with TRBD2. Trimming at V came to 3 bases and at J to 0 bases, leaving 5 bases not matched to a gene. CDR1 is MNHNS and CDR2 is SASEGT in the germline V gene. The CDR3 length is 16 residues. CDR3 DNA: TGTGCCAGCAGTGAGTCGTGGGGGGGCTCCTACAATGAGCAGTTCTTC. It codes for CASSESWGGSYNEQFF.

V gene TRBV7-6 combines with J gene TRBJ1-1; TRBD1 matches at 7 bases. J was trimmed by 0 bases and V by 6 bases; bases with no gene match: 16. The CDR3 totals 18 residues. CDR1 is SGHVS and CDR2 is FNYEAQ in the germline V gene. The CDR3: CASSRISDRPLMNTEAFF. The DNA for the CDR3 is TGTGCCAGCAGTCGCATTTCGGACAGGCCTTTGATGAACACTGAAGCTTTCTTT.

This clone appeared a single time. The chain uses TRBV5-1 and TRBJ1-2; D remains ambiguous. The ends were cut back, 10 bases at V and 5 bases at J, with 12 bases in the middle. The germline V gene has CDR1 SGHRS and CDR2 YFSETQ. The CDR3 runs 11 residues. For the CDR3, the DNA is TGCGCCCCACGCCCTCGGTATGGCTACACCTTC. Its protein product is CAPRPRYGYTF.

The genes are TRBV9 and TRBJ1-1, with TRBD1 matching over 7 bases. Germline V CDR1 and CDR2: SGDLS, YYNGEE. CDR3 length: 14 residues. V lost 0 bases, J lost 1 base, and 0 bases stayed unmatched. The CDR3 region is CASSVGTGNTEAFF. Written as DNA, the CDR3 is TGTGCCAGCAGCGTAGGGACAGGGAACACTGAAGCTTTCTTT. The full variable domain, in which reference TRBV9 and TRBJ1-1 provide the parts outside the CDR3, is DSGVTQTPKHLITATGQRVTLRCSPRSGDLSVYWYQQSLDQGLQFLIQYYNGEERAKGNILERFSAQQFPDLHSELNLSSLELGDSALYFCASSVGTGNTEAFFGQGTRLTVV.